Following are 12 T cell receptor beta chains from one sample sequenced in a study of CD8+ T cells in alopecia areata. Extracted from the samples, RNA was reverse transcribed into cDNA to serve as the sequencing template. Assay used: immunoSEQ multiplex PCR; TCRdb lists only in-frame clones, some missing. The table includes roughly 130,000 clones, approximately 58% detected once. Sequenced material: CD4+ T cells sorted from blood, taken at week 0. The source of these receptors is a human donor with alopecia areata.

This clone was detected only a few times. This chain uses TRBV12-5 with TRBJ2-2, with TRBD1 identical over 7 bases. V was pared by 0 bases and J by 4 bases, with 5 bases of the junction left unmatched. The CDR3 is 16 residues long. Germline values: CDR1 LGHNT, CDR2 FRNRAP. The CDR3 here is CASGLVDPGGTGELFF. In nucleotides, the CDR3 is TGTGCTAGTGGTTTGGTTGACCCAGGGGGCACCGGGGAGCTGTTTTTT.

This clone was picked up a small number of times. V gene TRBV27 combines with J gene TRBJ1-6; tentative D call: TRBD1 (6 bases). Germline V gives CDR1 MNHEY, CDR2 SMNVEV (reference sequence). Trimming stripped 5 bases from V and 7 bases from J, with 6 bases between. The length of the CDR3 is 12 residues. In DNA, the CDR3 is TGTGCCAGCAGTGGACAGAATTCACCCCTCCACTTT. Translating gives CASSGQNSPLHF.

This chain joins TRBV25-1 and TRBJ1-2; D gene uncertain. Trimming stripped 1 base from V and 7 bases from J, with 13 bases between. Germline CDR1 MGHDK, CDR2 SYGVNS. There are 14 residues in the CDR3. The CDR3 region is CASSELKLSRGYTF. The CDR3 region has the DNA TGTGCCAGCAGTGAATTAAAACTGTCCCGTGGCTACACCTTC.

The J gene is TRBJ2-5, the V gene TRBV6-1; TRBD1 might be the D (5 bases). Germline V gene data show CDR1 as MNHNS and CDR2 as SASEGT. V lost 2 bases and J 4 bases, leaving 8 bases between the germline ends. This CDR3 region has 13 residues. CDR3 in amino acids: CASSESRAETQYF. DNA for the CDR3: TGTGCCAGCAGTGAATCCAGGGCAGAGACCCAGTACTTC.

In this sample, this clone turned up a few times. J is TRBJ1-2 and V is TRBV29-1; D possibly corresponds to TRBD1 (6 bases). Germline CDR1 is SQVTM and CDR2 is ANQGSEA. V gave up 7 bases and J gave up 8 bases, with 17 bases separating them. CDR3 length: 12 residues. CDR3 sequence: CSATGSGQGYTF. The CDR3 region has the DNA TGCAGCGCCACAGGGTCGGGACAAGGCTACACCTTC.

A few counts support this clone. The V and J genes are TRBV28 and TRBJ1-3; possible D gene TRBD1, 6 bases. V was cut by 7 bases and J by 4 bases, with 17 bases left in between. Germline loops: CDR1 MDHEN, CDR2 SYDVKM. CDR3 size: 15 residues. The CDR3 DNA reads TGTGCCAGCACCCTACAGGGTCCTTCCGGAAACACCATATATTTT. It is translated as CASTLQGPSGNTIYF.

This chain connects TRBV9 to TRBJ2-2; no reliable D call. V lost 0 bases and J 0 bases, leaving 6 bases between the germline ends. This CDR3 comprises 15 residues. Germline V gives CDR1 SGDLS, CDR2 YYNGEE. The CDR3 bases are TGTGCCAGCAGCGTAGGGTCAACGAACACCGGGGAGCTGTTTTTT. Translating gives CASSVGSTNTGELFF. Supplemented by reference TRBV9 and TRBJ2-2, the full variable domain reads DSGVTQTPKHLITATGQRVTLRCSPRSGDLSVYWYQQSLDQGLQFLIQYYNGEERAKGNILERFSAQQFPDLHSELNLSSLELGDSALYFCASSVGSTNTGELFFGEGSRLTVL.

A remark on this clone: The same CDR3 can be traced to other DNA sequences in this sample. This chain uses TRBV5-1 with TRBJ2-3; TRBD2 agrees at 10 bases. Germline CDR1 and CDR2: SGHRS and YFSETQ. The length of the CDR3 is 15 residues. Losses at the gene ends were 0 bases for V and 4 bases for J; bases not matched to a gene: 2. CDR3 residues: CASSLGLAGPDTQYF. DNA for the CDR3: TGCGCCAGCAGCTTGGGACTAGCGGGCCCAGATACGCAGTATTTT.

The chain combines TRBV5-6 with TRBJ2-3; possibly TRBD1 or TRBD2 for D (5 bases each). CDR1 is SGHDT and CDR2 is YYEEEE in the germline V gene. The V and J ends lost 2 bases and 7 bases respectively, with 8 bases between them. The CDR3 has 12 amino acids. This CDR3 is CASSLGTNTQYF. In nucleotides, the CDR3 is TGTGCCAGCAGCTTAGGGACGAATACGCAGTATTTT.

The rearrangement links TRBV5-6 to TRBJ2-7; D gene unclear. The ends were cut back, 4 bases at V and 0 bases at J, with 14 bases in the middle. This CDR3 contains 15 residues. Germline lookup yields CDR1 SGHDT and CDR2 YYEEEE. CDR3 amino acids: CASSVDMTYSYEQYF. CDR3 DNA sequence: TGTGCCAGCAGCGTCGACATGACCTACTCCTACGAGCAGTACTTC.

The chain employs TRBV29-1 and TRBJ1-5; 11 bases are a match to TRBD1. Germline CDR1 reads SQVTM; CDR2 reads ANQGSEA. After removal of 6 bases from V and 7 bases from J, the junction contained 8 bases not matched to a gene. This CDR3 is built from 14 residues. CDR3 in DNA: TGCAGCGTACGGACAGGGGGCGCGGAACAGCCCCAGCATTTT. This encodes CSVRTGGAEQPQHF.

The gene calls are TRBV7-6 and TRBJ2-3; 8 positions agree with TRBD2. V was pared by 4 bases and J by 6 bases, with 12 bases of the junction left unmatched. CDR1 SGHVS and CDR2 FNYEAQ come from the germline V gene. This CDR3 is built from 16 residues. This CDR3 reads CASSSAWRGVADTQYF. The CDR3 DNA follows: TGTGCCAGCAGCTCTGCGTGGCGGGGGGTGGCGGATACGCAGTATTTT.